This T cell receptor beta chain was identified during a study of blood T cell repertoires in COVID-19. V gave up 0 bases and J gave up 1 base; unmatched junction bases: 3. In germline, CDR1 is LGHNA, CDR2 YSLEER. There are 16 residues in the CDR3. Profiled with immunoSEQ multiplex PCR; TCRdb holds only in-frame clones, not every one. The sample carries around 190,000 clones, just over 85% recorded once. The rearrangement links TRBV4-3 to TRBJ2-3; TRBD2 aligns across 8 bases. The TCR comes from a woman under 30 who had recovered from COVID-19. The sequenced sample consisted of PBMCs or T cells enriched from blood (not recorded which). This CDR3 reads CASSQEARGGTDTQYF. The CDR3 DNA reads as TGCGCCAGCAGCCAAGAAGCGCGGGGGGGCACAGATACGCAGTATTTT.